Listed below are T cell receptor beta chains from one sample, sequenced in a study of regulatory T cells in long-lasting Graves disease. Using its own MiXCR run on the multiplex PCR reads, TCRdb lists one record per CDR3 protein. Here the sample spans under 250,000 distinct CDR3 sequences, around 21% being singletons. The sequenced sample was peripheral blood mononuclear cells (PBMCs), obtained at new diagnosis, from a patient treated with antithyroid drugs. The receptors were sampled from a female donor with Graves disease. Each CDR3 is given with its conserved first and last residue. D genes are given only for firm matches. Clone size appears in some rows only: once, few, many, or a class for an expanded clone.

size | J | V | D | CDR3 | DNA
many | TRBJ2-7 | TRBV5-6 | - | CASSLMRRNEQYF | TGTGCCAGCAGCCTAATGCGGAGAAACGAGCAGTACTTC
many | TRBJ1-5 | TRBV28 | - | CASSQRTFSWDQPQHF | TGTGCCAGCAGCCAACGGACTTTTAGCTGGGATCAGCCCCAGCATTTT
- | TRBJ1-1 | TRBV6-1 | TRBD1 | CASREGGQGEAFF | TGTGCCAGCAGAGAGGGGGGACAGGGGGAAGCTTTCTTT
many | TRBJ1-2 | TRBV6-2/TRBV6-3 | - | CASSPRETYGYTF | TGTGCCAGCAGCCCCAGGGAGACTTATGGCTACACCTTC
- | TRBJ2-3 | TRBV19 | TRBD1 | CASRKAGQGDLGTDTQYF | TGTGCCAGTAGAAAAGCGGGACAGGGGGATTTGGGCACAGATACGCAGTATTTT
- | TRBJ2-7 | TRBV4-2 | - | CASSQDTGTHYEQYF | TGTGCCAGCAGCCAAGACACCGGGACCCATTACGAGCAGTACTTC
- | TRBJ1-1 | TRBV3-1 | - | CASSQAQGTEAFF | TGTGCCAGCAGCCAAGCCCAGGGCACTGAAGCTTTCTTT
many | TRBJ2-7 | TRBV6-2/TRBV6-3 | TRBD1 | CASKRGTGTGLYEQYF | TGTGCCAGCAAAAGGGGAACCGGGACAGGGCTGTACGAGCAGTACTTC
many | TRBJ1-4 | TRBV5-1 | - | CASSLPRDTHPELFF | TGCGCCAGCAGCTTACCTCGGGACACTCATCCCGAACTGTTTTTT
many | TRBJ2-3 | TRBV28 | TRBD2 | CASTVGGGADTQYF | TGTGCCAGCACCGTGGGCGGGGGAGCAGATACGCAGTATTTT
many | TRBJ2-2 | TRBV19 | - | CASSYMLRNTGELFF | TGTGCCAGTAGTTACATGCTTCGGAACACCGGGGAGCTGTTTTTT
many | TRBJ2-3 | TRBV5-4 | - | CASSTPTGATDTQYF | TGTGCCAGCAGCACCCCGACAGGTGCCACAGATACGCAGTATTTT
few | TRBJ1-5 | TRBV12-3/TRBV12-4 | TRBD1 | CASSGQGTAQHF | TGTGCCAGCAGTGGACAGGGGACAGCCCAGCATTTT